The 5 T cell receptor beta chains given below trace back to one sample, sequenced in a study of blood T cell repertoires in COVID-19. Profiled with immunoSEQ multiplex PCR; TCRdb holds only in-frame clones, not every one. This sample yields about 370,000 clones, of which approximately 88% are seen a single time; around 3% belongs to the top ten. The sample was peripheral blood. The receptors here all came from a woman in her twenties or thirties with COVID-19, enrolled during active disease.

This clone was observed a handful of times. V gene TRBV4-1 combines with J gene TRBJ1-4, with 8 bases aligning to TRBD1. The CDR3 runs to 17 residues. Germline CDR1 is MGHRA and CDR2 is YSYEKL. The V segment lost 2 bases and the J segment 5 bases; nucleotides outside the gene matches: 10. CDR3 sequence: CASSQPTDRAINEKLFF. CDR3 DNA sequence: TGCGCCAGCAGCCAACCGACGGACAGGGCAATCAATGAAAAACTGTTTTTT.

The chain recombines TRBV5-1 with TRBJ2-1, with 11 nucleotides matching TRBD2. This CDR3 spans 16 amino acids. V lost 4 bases to trimming and J lost 5 bases; unmatched junction nucleotides: 8. CDR1 is SGHRS, CDR2 YFSETQ, per germline. The CDR3 sequence is CASSPQLAGEHNEQFF. For the CDR3, the DNA is TGCGCCAGCAGCCCGCAACTAGCGGGGGAACACAATGAGCAGTTCTTC.

The CDR3 protein is CASSYVVQGPNYGYTF. The CDR3 coding sequence is TGTGCCAGCAGTTACGTCGTCCAGGGGCCAAACTATGGCTACACCTTC. V gene TRBV6-2 or TRBV6-3 combines with J gene TRBJ1-2, with D possibly being TRBD1 (6 bases). Trimming cost V 2 bases and J 2 bases, with 15 bases left between them. The CDR3 has 16 residues. Germline V CDR1 and CDR2: MNHEY, SVGEGT.

This chain joins TRBV28 and TRBJ2-4; possible D gene TRBD1, 6 bases. CDR3 size: 17 residues. Per germline, CDR1 MDHEN and CDR2 SYDVKM. V gave up 4 bases and J gave up 2 bases, with 18 bases separating them. In nucleotides, the CDR3 is TGTGCCAGCAGTTCAATTAGAGAGGGGGAGACCAAAAACATTCAGTACTTC. This codes for CASSSIREGETKNIQYF. The variable domain in full, completed from reference TRBV28 and TRBJ2-4, reads DVKVTQSSRYLVKRTGEKVFLECVQDMDHENMFWYRQDPGLGLRLIYFSYDVKMKEKGDIPEGYSVSREKKERFSLILESASTNQTSMYLCASSSIREGETKNIQYFGAGTRLSVL.

This clone came up once. The CDR3 here is CASSYRTENTEAFF. Here the CDR3 DNA reads TGCGCCAGCAGCTACAGGACAGAGAACACTGAAGCTTTCTTT. The chain employs TRBV5-1 and TRBJ1-1, with D perhaps TRBD1 (6 bases). This CDR3 has 14 amino acids. V was pared by 3 bases and J by 1 base, with 10 bases between. Germline loops: CDR1 SGHRS, CDR2 YFSETQ.